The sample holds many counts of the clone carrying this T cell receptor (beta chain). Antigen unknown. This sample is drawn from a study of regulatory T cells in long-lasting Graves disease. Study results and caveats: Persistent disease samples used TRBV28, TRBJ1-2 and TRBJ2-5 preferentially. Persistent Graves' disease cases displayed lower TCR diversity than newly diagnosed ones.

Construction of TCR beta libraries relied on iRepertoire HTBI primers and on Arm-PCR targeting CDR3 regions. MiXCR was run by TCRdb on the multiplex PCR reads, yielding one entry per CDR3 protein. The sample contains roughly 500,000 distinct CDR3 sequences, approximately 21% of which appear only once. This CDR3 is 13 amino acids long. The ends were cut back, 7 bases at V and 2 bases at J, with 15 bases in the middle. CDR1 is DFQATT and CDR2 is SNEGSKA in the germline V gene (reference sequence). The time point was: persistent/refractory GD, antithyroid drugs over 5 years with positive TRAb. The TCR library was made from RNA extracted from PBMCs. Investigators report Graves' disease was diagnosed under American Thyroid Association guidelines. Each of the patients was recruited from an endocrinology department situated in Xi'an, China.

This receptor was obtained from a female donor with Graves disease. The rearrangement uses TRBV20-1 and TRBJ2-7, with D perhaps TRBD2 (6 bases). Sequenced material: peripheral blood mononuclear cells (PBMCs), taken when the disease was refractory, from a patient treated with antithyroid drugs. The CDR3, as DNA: TGCAGTGGACAACGGGACTCACCCTACGAGCAGTACTTC. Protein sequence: CSGQRDSPYEQYF.